The 21 T cell receptor beta chains below come from one sample, sequenced in a study of T cell responses to AZD1222 COVID-19 vaccine. Clones were sequenced by immunoSEQ multiplex PCR, and TCRdb holds only the in-frame ones, with some missing. The sample records 85,000 to 110,000 clones, about 90% being singletons. The specimen was peripheral blood, collected on day 0 of AZD1222 vaccination. The origin of the receptors is an adult in good health.

V is TRBV6-5 and J is TRBJ2-7; 9 positions match TRBD2. J was trimmed by 2 bases and V by 8 bases; bases with no gene match: 10. The V gene's germline CDR1 is MNHEY and CDR2 SVGAGI. The CDR3 spans 15 residues. The CDR3 nucleotides read TGTGCCAGCCGAAACGCGGCGGGAGGGCCCTACGAGCAGTACTTC. Protein sequence: CASRNAAGGPYEQYF.

A few counts support this clone. V gene TRBV19 combines with J gene TRBJ1-4; no firm D call. Between the trimmed V and J ends, which lost 5 bases and 6 bases, there was a span of 16 bases. This CDR3 contains 15 residues. Per the germline V gene, CDR1 is LNHDA and CDR2 is SQIVND (reference sequence). The chain's CDR3 is CASSPADRYYEKLFF. The CDR3 DNA reads TGTGCCAGTAGTCCCGCAGACCGGTATTATGAAAAACTGTTTTTT.

The rearrangement uses TRBV19 and TRBJ1-2; D is possibly TRBD1 (5 bases). In germline, CDR1 is LNHDA, CDR2 SQIVND (reference sequence). V lost 7 bases and J 8 bases, leaving 14 bases between the germline ends. This CDR3 spans 12 amino acids. This CDR3 reads CASNFRAEGYTF. CDR3 DNA sequence: TGTGCCAGTAATTTCAGGGCTGAGGGCTACACCTTC.

The V gene is TRBV6-5, the J gene TRBJ2-1; 8 bases fit TRBD2. Trimming removed 5 bases from V and 9 bases from J; junction bases left unmatched: 6. Germline assignment: CDR1 MNHEY and CDR2 SVGAGI. The CDR3 totals 13 residues. CDR3 amino acids: CASSSGGIGEQFF. In DNA form, the CDR3 reads TGTGCCAGCAGTAGCGGGGGAATCGGTGAGCAGTTCTTC.

For the CDR3, the DNA is TGCGCCAGCAGCTTGGGCGCAGCATCTGGAAACACCATATATTTT. Its protein product is CASSLGAASGNTIYF. V gene TRBV5-1 combines with J gene TRBJ1-3, with D uncertain. Trimming took 0 bases from V and 1 from J, leaving 8 bases between them. The CDR3 spans 15 residues. Looked up from germline, CDR1 is SGHRS and CDR2 is YFSETQ. Based on the CDR3 plus reference TRBV5-1 and TRBJ1-3, the full variable domain is KAGVTQTPRYLIKTRGQQVTLSCSPISGHRSVSWYQQTPGQGLQFLFEYFSETQRNKGNFPGRFSGRQFSNSRSEMNVSTLELGDSALYLCASSLGAASGNTIYFGEGSWLTVV.

There are a few counts of this clone. This sample also contains other DNA sequences that code for the same CDR3. The chain recombines TRBV12-3 or TRBV12-4 with TRBJ1-2; D is perhaps TRBD1 (5 bases). The CDR3 is made up of 13 amino acids. The V end lost 0 bases, the J end lost 5 bases, and 7 bases lay between the germline ends. The CDR3 nucleotides read TGTGCCAGCAGTTTAGCGGGGGGATATGGCTACACCTTC. Residues: CASSLAGGYGYTF.

The chain combines TRBV7-2 with TRBJ1-6; TRBD1 might be the D (6 bases). CDR1 is SGHTA, CDR2 FQGNSA, per germline. CDR3 size: 15 residues. The germline V and J ends were trimmed by 1 base and 6 bases, with 10 bases remaining between them. The CDR3 DNA reads as TGTGCCAGCAGCTTAGGGCAGGGGATTAATTCACCCCTCCACTTT. This codes for CASSLGQGINSPLHF.

The V and J genes are TRBV18 and TRBJ2-3; a weak D match, TRBD2 (7 bases). Trimming pared 4 bases from V and 6 bases from J, leaving 11 bases between. This CDR3 is built from 13 residues. Germline values: CDR1 KGHSH, CDR2 LQKENI. Here the CDR3 reads CASSRGGADTQYF. The DNA for the CDR3 is TGTGCCAGCTCACGGGGGGGCGCGGATACGCAGTATTTT.

This clone was counted a single time. This sequence joins TRBV28 and TRBJ2-2, with D unresolved. There are 13 residues in the CDR3. V dropped 4 bases and J dropped 2 bases, with 5 bases sitting between them. CDR1 and CDR2 (germline): MDHEN, SYDVKM. CDR3 loop: CASSSLNTGELFF. CDR3 bases: TGTGCCAGCAGTTCCCTCAACACCGGGGAGCTGTTTTTT.

This rearrangement joins TRBV28 to TRBJ2-7; D is uncertain. The CDR3 runs to 14 residues. Germline V lookup: CDR1 MDHEN, CDR2 SYDVKM. The germline V and J ends were trimmed by 2 bases and 0 bases, with 8 bases remaining between them. Here the CDR3 reads CASSLAGSSYEQYF. CDR3 coding DNA: TGTGCCAGCAGTTTAGCCGGAAGCTCCTACGAGCAGTACTTC.

This clone was found once. The chain uses TRBV15 and TRBJ1-4; no clear D. V was shortened by 0 bases and J by 3 bases, with 11 bases between the two germline ends. Germline CDR1 LNHNV, CDR2 YYDKDF (reference sequence). This CDR3 spans 16 amino acids. The CDR3 DNA is TGTGCCACCAGCAGAGATGCAACGGGGTCTAATGAAAAACTGTTTTTT. Protein sequence: CATSRDATGSNEKLFF.

The rearrangement uses TRBV6-1 and TRBJ1-3, with unresolved D. This CDR3 region has 15 residues. V lost 2 bases, J lost 0 bases, and 8 bases lay in between. Per the germline V gene, CDR1 is MNHNS and CDR2 is SASEGT. As DNA, the CDR3 is TGTGCCAGCAGTGAATGGGTCGGCTCTGGAAACACCATATATTTT. Protein sequence: CASSEWVGSGNTIYF.

The gene calls are TRBV7-2 and TRBJ2-7; 11 bases are a match to TRBD1. This CDR3 has 14 residues. Germline CDR1 reads SGHTA; CDR2 reads FQGNSA. The V gene end was trimmed by 6 bases and the J gene end by 6 bases; junction bases not matched to a gene: 7. CDR3: CASRGDRGAREQYF. CDR3 sequence (DNA): TGTGCCAGCAGAGGGGACAGGGGGGCGCGCGAGCAGTACTTC.

V gene TRBV7-9 combines with J gene TRBJ2-6; the D is unclear. Trimming cost V 5 bases and J 2 bases, with 10 bases left between them. Germline assignment: CDR1 SEHNR and CDR2 FQNEAQ (reference sequence). The CDR3 extends over 15 amino acids. The CDR3 sequence is CASSLVGPGANVLTF. The CDR3 nucleotides are TGTGCCAGCAGCCTAGTGGGTCCTGGGGCCAACGTCCTGACTTTC.

With respect to this clone: The sample holds other DNA sequences that translate to the same CDR3. The gene calls are TRBV30 and TRBJ1-5; D unclear. The germline V gene encodes CDR1 GTSNPN and CDR2 SVGIG (reference sequence). Trimming removed 0 bases from V and 1 base from J, with 10 bases in between. The CDR3 has 15 residues. The DNA of the CDR3 is TGTGCCTGGAGTGTACCCGGGTTGAGCAATCAGCCCCAGCATTTT. Translated, it gives CAWSVPGLSNQPQHF.

V gene TRBV5-4 combines with J gene TRBJ2-4, with D unresolved. CDR1 is SGHNT, CDR2 YYREEE, per germline (reference sequence). This CDR3 has 13 residues. Trimming pared 0 bases from V and 7 bases from J, leaving 8 bases between. In DNA, the CDR3 is TGTGCCAGCAGCTTGGGGAGTGAGAACATTCAGTACTTC. Translated: CASSLGSENIQYF.

The CDR3 sequence is CASSLYRKNTEAFF. CDR3 in DNA: TGTGCCAGCAGTTTATACAGGAAGAACACTGAAGCTTTCTTT. The gene calls are TRBV27 and TRBJ1-1; possibly TRBD1 for D (5 bases). Germline V gene sequence: CDR1 MNHEY, CDR2 SMNVEV (reference sequence). Trimming took 1 base from V and 1 from J, leaving 7 bases between them. This CDR3 contains 14 residues.

This clone has only one observation. V and J are TRBV11-1 and TRBJ2-5; D is perhaps TRBD1 (6 bases). The CDR3 has 16 residues. Deletions cut 5 bases from V and 5 bases from J, with 21 bases between. Germline V gives CDR1 SGHAT, CDR2 FQDESV (reference sequence). In DNA form, the CDR3 reads TGTGCCAGCAGCGACGACAACACAGGGTGGTGGGAGACCCAGTACTTC. Translating it yields CASSDDNTGWWETQYF.

The chain recombines TRBV7-8 with TRBJ1-4; a weak D match, TRBD1 (5 bases). This CDR3 is 14 amino acids long. Germline V lookup: CDR1 SGHVS, CDR2 FQNEAQ. V shed 3 bases and J shed 7 bases, with 12 bases lying between them. CDR3 nucleotides: TGTGCCAGCAGCTTGGGAATTAGGGGTGAAAAACTGTTTTTT. Amino acid sequence: CASSLGIRGEKLFF.

In its sample, this clone is medium-sized. The chain couples TRBV13 to TRBJ2-7; D may be TRBD2 (5 bases). The CDR3 runs to 13 residues. Germline V gene sequence: CDR1 PRHDT, CDR2 FYEKMQ (reference sequence). Trimming took off 7 bases at V and 4 bases at J, with 14 bases between the two ends. The CDR3 bases are TGTGCCAGCACCCCCCGAGGGAGTTACGAGCAGTACTTC. Translated, it gives CASTPRGSYEQYF.

The chain carries TRBV18 and TRBJ2-1, with 9 bases aligning to TRBD2. This CDR3 spans 17 amino acids. Germline V gives CDR1 KGHSH, CDR2 LQKENI. V lost 3 bases to trimming and J lost 8 bases; unmatched junction nucleotides: 14. The CDR3, as DNA: TGTGCCAGCTCACCGAATCGTGCCGGGACTAGCTTCGATGAGCAGTTCTTC. Its translation: CASSPNRAGTSFDEQFF. Full variable domain (outside the CDR3, taken from reference TRBV18 and TRBJ2-1): NAGVMQNPRHLVRRRGQEARLRCSPMKGHSHVYWYRQLPEEGLKFMVYLQKENIIDESGMPKERFSAEFPKEGPSILRIQQVVRGDSAAYFCASSPNRAGTSFDEQFFGPGTRLTVL.